The 10 T cell receptor beta chains below come from one sample, sequenced in a study of shared clonotypes between healthy human individuals. The assay was immunoSEQ multiplex PCR, and TCRdb's table has in-frame clones only and misses some. The table shows 1,100,000 or so clones, with 75% to 85% occurring only once. Sequenced sample: memory CD4+ T cells from PBMCs. Subset of the sample: CD45RA-negative fraction. The receptors originated from a man younger than 30 in good health. Some clones in this sample may be carry-over from other donors' samples.

The genes are TRBV2 and TRBJ2-7, with 11 nucleotides matching TRBD1. V dropped 5 bases and J dropped 7; count of bases not matched to a gene: 10. The CDR3 totals 15 residues. Germline CDR1 and CDR2: SNHLY and FYNNEI. The CDR3 region is CASSPPGQGAEEQYF. CDR3 DNA: TGTGCCAGCAGTCCCCCAGGACAGGGGGCTGAGGAGCAGTACTTC.

The sample holds a few counts of this clone. The chain employs TRBV27 and TRBJ1-2, with D perhaps matching TRBD1 (5 bases). Germline V lookup: CDR1 MNHEY, CDR2 SMNVEV (reference sequence). The CDR3 totals 14 residues. Trimming stripped 5 bases from V and 4 bases from J, with 14 bases between. The CDR3 bases are TGTGCCAGCAGTGGGCTACGGGACCCCTATGGCTACACCTTC. It encodes CASSGLRDPYGYTF.

This chain connects TRBV4-1 to TRBJ2-4; possible D gene TRBD2, 5 bases. V dropped 3 bases and J dropped 1 base, with 16 bases sitting between them. CDR1 and CDR2 (germline): MGHRA, YSYEKL. The CDR3 has 17 residues. CDR3 amino acids: CASSHPTGRGAKNIQYF. CDR3 DNA sequence: TGCGCCAGCAGCCATCCTACCGGGCGAGGGGCCAAAAACATTCAGTACTTC.

The chain combines TRBV27 with TRBJ1-1; D is unclear. CDR3 size: 13 residues. The V end was cut by 10 bases, the J end by 1 base, with 13 bases between. Germline loops: CDR1 MNHEY, CDR2 SMNVEV (reference sequence). Here the CDR3 reads CATQSWGNTEAFF. CDR3 DNA sequence: TGTGCCACCCAAAGTTGGGGGAACACTGAAGCTTTCTTT.

Comment on this clone: Germline is not matched at one junction end, which may reflect a read error. This rearrangement joins TRBV25-1 to TRBJ2-7; a weak D match, TRBD2 (6 bases). The germline V gene has CDR1 MGHDK and CDR2 SYGVNS. This CDR3 is built from 14 residues. The CDR3 loop reads CASSEFALLRAGLF. CDR3 DNA sequence: TGTGCCAGCAGTGAATTCGCCCTCCTACGGGCGGGGTTGTTC.

In DNA, the CDR3 is TGCAGTGCTATCACAGATACGCAGTATTTT. It specifies CSAITDTQYF. The V call is TRBV20-1, the J call TRBJ2-3; D ambiguous. This CDR3 has 10 amino acids. Trimming took off 4 bases at V and 2 bases at J, with 1 base between the two ends. Germline lookup yields CDR1 DFQATT and CDR2 SNEGSKA (reference sequence).

V gene TRBV4-2 combines with J gene TRBJ2-7; TRBD2 matches at 7 bases. The CDR3 contains 15 residues. The trim removed 1 base at V and 4 bases at J, leaving 7 bases unmatched. Germline CDR1 and CDR2: LGHNA and YNFKEQ. CDR3 sequence: CASSQGGVAGYEQYF. The DNA for the CDR3 is TGTGCCAGCAGCCAAGGTGGTGTAGCGGGTTACGAGCAGTACTTC.

V usage is TRBV6-6 and J usage is TRBJ2-5; 13 bases are shared with TRBD2. The V and J ends lost 6 bases and 5 bases, in that order; junction bases with no gene match: 9. This CDR3 is 16 amino acids long. CDR1 and CDR2 from the germline V gene are MNHNY and SVGAGI (reference sequence). This CDR3 is CASSETSGRAGETQYF. CDR3 sequence (DNA): TGTGCCAGCAGCGAAACTAGCGGGAGGGCCGGTGAGACCCAGTACTTC.

This chain links TRBV2 with TRBJ2-5; 9 bases fit TRBD2. With V trimmed by 5 bases and J by 7 bases, 5 bases remained unmatched. CDR1 is SNHLY and CDR2 is FYNNEI in the germline V gene. This CDR3 is built from 13 residues. This chain's CDR3 is CASSPSTSGTQYF. CDR3 nucleotide sequence: TGTGCCAGCAGTCCCTCGACTAGCGGGACCCAGTACTTC.

The chain employs TRBV28 and TRBJ2-3; D is perhaps TRBD1 (6 bases). Per germline, CDR1 MDHEN and CDR2 SYDVKM. The germline V and J ends were trimmed by 5 bases and 4 bases, with 7 bases remaining between them. The length of the CDR3 is 12 residues. CDR3 region: CASSPGADTQYF. The CDR3 DNA follows: TGTGCCAGCAGTCCAGGGGCAGATACGCAGTATTTT.